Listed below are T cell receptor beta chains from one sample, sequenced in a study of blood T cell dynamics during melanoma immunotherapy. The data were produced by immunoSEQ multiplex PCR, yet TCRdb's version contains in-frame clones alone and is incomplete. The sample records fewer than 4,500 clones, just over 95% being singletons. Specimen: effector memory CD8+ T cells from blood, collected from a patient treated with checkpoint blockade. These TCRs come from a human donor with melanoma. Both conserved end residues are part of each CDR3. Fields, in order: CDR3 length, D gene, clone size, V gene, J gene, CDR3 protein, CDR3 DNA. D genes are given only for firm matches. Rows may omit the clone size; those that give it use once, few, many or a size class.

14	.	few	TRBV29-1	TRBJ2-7	CSVEDEGGLYEQYF	TGCAGCGTTGAAGATGAGGGGGGACTCTACGAGCAGTACTTC
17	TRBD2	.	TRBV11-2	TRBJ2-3	CASSLVFGLAGSDTQYF	TGTGCCAGCAGCTTAGTTTTCGGACTAGCGGGATCAGATACGCAGTATTTT
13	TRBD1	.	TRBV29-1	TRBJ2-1	CSVRTGAYNEQFF	TGCAGCGTCAGAACAGGGGCCTACAATGAGCAGTTCTTC
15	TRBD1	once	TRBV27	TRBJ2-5	CASSSGTGDQETQYF	TGTGCCAGCAGTTCCGGGACAGGGGACCAAGAGACCCAGTACTTC
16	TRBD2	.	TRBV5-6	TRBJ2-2	CASSLRLAGDGGELFF	TGTGCCAGCAGCTTGCGGCTAGCGGGAGACGGCGGGGAGCTGTTTTTT
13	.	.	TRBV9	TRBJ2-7	CASNSGSKGEQYF	TGTGCCAGCAACTCGGGATCCAAGGGCGAGCAGTACTTC
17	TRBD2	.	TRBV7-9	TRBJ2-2	CASSPLTSGSYTGELFF	TGTGCCAGCAGCCCCTTGACTAGCGGGAGTTACACCGGGGAGCTGTTTTTT
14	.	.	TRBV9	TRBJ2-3	CASSLVGESDTQYF	TGTGCCAGCAGTCTGGTGGGGGAGTCAGATACGCAGTATTTT
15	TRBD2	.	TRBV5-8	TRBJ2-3	CASSLSGSPPDTQYF	TGTGCCAGCAGCCTCAGCGGGAGCCCTCCAGATACGCAGTATTTT
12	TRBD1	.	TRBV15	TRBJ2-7	CATSNRGREQYF	TGTGCCACCAGCAACAGGGGGCGCGAGCAGTACTTC
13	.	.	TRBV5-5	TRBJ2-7	CASSLVGGPEQYF	TGTGCCAGCAGCTTGGTCGGGGGGCCCGAGCAGTACTTC
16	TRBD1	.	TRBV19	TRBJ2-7	CASSRFLRDRAYEQYF	TGTGCCAGTAGTCGATTTCTCCGGGACAGGGCTTACGAGCAGTACTTC
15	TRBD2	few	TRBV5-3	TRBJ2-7	CAGSRELAGVQEQYF	TGTGCCGGCTCGAGAGAGCTAGCGGGAGTTCAGGAGCAGTACTTC
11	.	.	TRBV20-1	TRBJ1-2	CSAQPGQRPQF	TGCAGTGCTCAGCCCGGACAGCGCCCCCAATTC
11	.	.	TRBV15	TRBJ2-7	CATSTGYEQYF	TGTGCCACCAGCACGGGCTACGAGCAGTACTTC
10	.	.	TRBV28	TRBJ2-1	CATKHYEQFF	TGTGCCACCAAACACTATGAGCAGTTCTTC
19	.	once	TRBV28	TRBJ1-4	CASRPPPGDVSGLHEKLFF	TGTGCCAGCAGACCACCCCCAGGGGACGTTTCTGGTCTCCATGAAAAACTGTTTTTT
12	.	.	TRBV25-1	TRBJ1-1	CASGSPRTEAFF	TGTGCCAGTGGGAGTCCAAGGACTGAAGCTTTCTTT
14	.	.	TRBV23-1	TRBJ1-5	CASSQSDRNQPQHF	TGCGCCAGCAGTCAATCGGACAGAAATCAGCCCCAGCATTTT
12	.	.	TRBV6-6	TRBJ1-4	CASREFNEKLFF	TGTGCCAGCAGGGAGTTTAATGAAAAACTGTTTTTT
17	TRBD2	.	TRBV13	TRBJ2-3	CASSTREGQIETDTQYF	TGTGCCAGCAGCACACGGGAGGGCCAAATTGAGACAGATACGCAGTATTTT
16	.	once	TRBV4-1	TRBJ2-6	CASSQESVTGANVLTF	TGCGCCAGCAGCCAAGAAAGCGTGACCGGGGCCAACGTCCTGACTTTC
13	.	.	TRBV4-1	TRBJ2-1	CASSQDRANEQFF	TGCGCCAGCAGCCAAGACAGGGCCAATGAGCAGTTCTTC
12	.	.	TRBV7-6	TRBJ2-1	CASSQRSNEQFF	TGTGCCAGCAGTCAGAGGAGCAATGAGCAGTTCTTC
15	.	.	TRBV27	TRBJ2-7	CASSALASEPGEQYF	TGTGCCAGCAGTGCCCTAGCGTCTGAGCCGGGGGAGCAGTACTTC
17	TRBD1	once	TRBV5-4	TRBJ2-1	CASSLAEGAVLNNEQFF	TGTGCCAGCAGCTTGGCCGAGGGGGCAGTTTTAAACAATGAGCAGTTCTTC
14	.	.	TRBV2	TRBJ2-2	CASREGASAGELFF	TGTGCCAGCAGGGAGGGGGCCAGCGCCGGGGAGCTGTTTTTT
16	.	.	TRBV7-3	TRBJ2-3	CASSFRTPGGTDTQYF	TGTGCCAGCAGCTTTAGGACTCCCGGTGGCACAGATACGCAGTATTTT
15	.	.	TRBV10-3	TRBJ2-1	CAISDPLAPRDEQFF	TGTGCCATCAGTGATCCCCTAGCCCCGAGGGATGAGCAGTTCTTC
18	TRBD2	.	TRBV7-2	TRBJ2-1	CASSLGPGLAELYNEQFF	TGTGCCAGCAGCTTAGGACCGGGACTAGCGGAGCTCTACAATGAGCAGTTCTTC
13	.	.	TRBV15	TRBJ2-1	CATSRDGSGEQFF	TGTGCCACCAGCAGAGACGGGTCCGGGGAGCAGTTCTTC
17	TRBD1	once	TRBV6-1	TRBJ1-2	CAISAIPGTGGWNGYTF	TGTGCCATCAGTGCGATCCCAGGGACAGGGGGCTGGAATGGCTACACCTTC
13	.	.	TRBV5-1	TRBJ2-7	CASSLGGAAEQYF	TGCGCCAGCAGCTTGGGTGGTGCGGCCGAGCAGTACTTC
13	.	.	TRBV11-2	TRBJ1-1	CASSLTLNTEAFF	TGTGCCAGCAGCTTAACCCTGAACACTGAAGCTTTCTTT
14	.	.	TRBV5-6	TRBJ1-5	CASSPGYSNQPQHF	TGTGCCAGCAGCCCAGGATATAGCAATCAGCCCCAGCATTTT
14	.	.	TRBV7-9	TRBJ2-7	CASSLGGQAYEQYF	TGTGCCAGCAGCTTAGGGGGCCAAGCCTACGAGCAGTACTTC
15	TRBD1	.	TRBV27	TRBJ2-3	CASSQRDRDGDTQYF	TGTGCCAGCAGCCAAAGGGACAGGGATGGAGATACGCAGTATTTT
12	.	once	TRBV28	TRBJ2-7	CASSLRVREQYF	TGTGCCAGCAGTTTAAGGGTCCGCGAGCAGTACTTC
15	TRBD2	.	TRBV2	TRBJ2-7	CASSEGLAVSYEQYF	TGTGCCAGCAGTGAGGGACTAGCGGTGTCCTACGAGCAGTACTTC
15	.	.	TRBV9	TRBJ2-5	CASSTGGQIEETQYF	TGTGCCAGCAGCACCGGGGGACAGATAGAAGAGACCCAGTACTTC
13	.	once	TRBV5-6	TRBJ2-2	CASSLWDGGELFF	TGTGCCAGCAGCCTATGGGACGGCGGGGAGCTGTTTTTT
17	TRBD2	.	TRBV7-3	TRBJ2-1	CASSLRDGTSGIHEQFF	TGTGCCAGCAGCTTAAGAGATGGGACTAGCGGGATTCATGAGCAGTTCTTC